This TCR beta chain was found in a study of Ad26.COV2.S vaccination and SARS-CoV-2 variants. Study-wide results and caveats: Responses of spike-specific T cells (both CD8+ and CD4+) reportedly showed substantial breadth after vaccination.

The V and J ends lost 3 bases and 4 bases respectively, with 12 bases between them. Per the germline V gene, CDR1 is ENHRY and CDR2 is SYGVKD. This CDR3 is 14 amino acids long. With respect to this clone: The antigen is undetermined.

As for treatment: 19 received Ad26.COV2.S at low or high dose, single or two shots; about 5 received placebo; per-sample allocation not given. Collection of samples fell on day 63 after the first vaccine or placebo injection. Produced via immunoSEQ multiplex PCR; TCRdb's table is partial and in-frame only. The sample records about 400,000 clones, about nine tenths being singletons. Material: peripheral blood, obtained in a trial of Ad26.COV2.S vaccine versus placebo. This chain joins TRBV10-3 and TRBJ2-5; D remains unclear. The clonotype originates from a person aged 18-60 years who received the Ad26.COV2.S COVID-19 vaccine or a placebo. The CDR3 sequence is CAISDRAPGETQYF. DNA of the CDR3: TGTGCCATCAGTGATAGGGCCCCCGGAGAGACCCAGTACTTC.